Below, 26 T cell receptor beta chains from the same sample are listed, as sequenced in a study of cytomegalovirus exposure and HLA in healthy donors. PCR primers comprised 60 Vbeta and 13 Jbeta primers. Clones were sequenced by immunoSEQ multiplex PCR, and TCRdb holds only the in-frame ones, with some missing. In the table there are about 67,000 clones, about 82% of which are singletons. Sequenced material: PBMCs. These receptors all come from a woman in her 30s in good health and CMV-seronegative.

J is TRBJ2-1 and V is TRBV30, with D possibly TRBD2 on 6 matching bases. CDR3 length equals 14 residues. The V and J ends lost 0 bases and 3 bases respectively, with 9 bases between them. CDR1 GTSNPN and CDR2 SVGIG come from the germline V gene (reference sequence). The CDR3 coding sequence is TGTGCCTGGAGTGTTAGCGGCCTCTACAATGAGCAGTTCTTC. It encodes CAWSVSGLYNEQFF.

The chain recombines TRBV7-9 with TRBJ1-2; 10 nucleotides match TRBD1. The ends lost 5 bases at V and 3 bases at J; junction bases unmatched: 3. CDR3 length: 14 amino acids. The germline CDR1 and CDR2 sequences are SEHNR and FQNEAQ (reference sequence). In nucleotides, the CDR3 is TGTGCCAGCAGCGACAGGGGGCTGGACTATGGCTACACCTTC. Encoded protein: CASSDRGLDYGYTF. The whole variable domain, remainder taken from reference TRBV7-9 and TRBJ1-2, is DTGVSQNPRHKITKRGQNVTFRCDPISEHNRLYWYRQTLGQGPEFLTYFQNEAQLEKSRLLSDRFSAERPKGSFSTLEIQRTEQGDSAMYLCASSDRGLDYGYTFGSGTRLTVV.

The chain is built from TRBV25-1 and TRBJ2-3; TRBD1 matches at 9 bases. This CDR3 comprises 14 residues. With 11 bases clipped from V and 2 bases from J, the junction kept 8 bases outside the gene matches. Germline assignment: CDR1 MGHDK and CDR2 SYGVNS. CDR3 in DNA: TGTGCCGGACCCGGGACAGGGACCACAGATACGCAGTATTTT. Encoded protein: CAGPGTGTTDTQYF.

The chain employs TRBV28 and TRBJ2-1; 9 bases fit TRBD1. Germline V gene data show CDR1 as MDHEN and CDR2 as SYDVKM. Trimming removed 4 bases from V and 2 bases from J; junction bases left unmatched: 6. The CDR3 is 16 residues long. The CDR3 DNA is TGTGCCAGCAGTTCCCCCGGGACAGGGACCTACAATGAGCAGTTCTTC. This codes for CASSSPGTGTYNEQFF.

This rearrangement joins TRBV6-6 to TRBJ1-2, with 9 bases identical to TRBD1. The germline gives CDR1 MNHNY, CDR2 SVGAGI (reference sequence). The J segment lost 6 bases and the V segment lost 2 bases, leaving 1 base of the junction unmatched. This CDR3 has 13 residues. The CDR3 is CASSYDRGDGYTF. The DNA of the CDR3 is TGTGCCAGCAGTTACGACAGGGGGGATGGCTACACCTTC.

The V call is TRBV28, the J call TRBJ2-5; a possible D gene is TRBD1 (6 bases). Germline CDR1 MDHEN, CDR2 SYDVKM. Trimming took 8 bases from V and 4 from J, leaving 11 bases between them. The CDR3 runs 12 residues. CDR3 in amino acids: CASQGTVETQYF. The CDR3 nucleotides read TGTGCCAGCCAGGGGACGGTAGAGACCCAGTACTTC. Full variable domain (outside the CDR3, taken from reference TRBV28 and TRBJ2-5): DVKVTQSSRYLVKRTGEKVFLECVQDMDHENMFWYRQDPGLGLRLIYFSYDVKMKEKGDIPEGYSVSREKKERFSLILESASTNQTSMYLCASQGTVETQYFGPGTRLLVL.

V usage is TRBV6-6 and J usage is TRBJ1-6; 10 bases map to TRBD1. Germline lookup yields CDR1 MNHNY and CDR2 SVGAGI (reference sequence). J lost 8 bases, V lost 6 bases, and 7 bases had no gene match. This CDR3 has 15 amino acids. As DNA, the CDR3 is TGTGCCAGCAGCCCGAGGGACAGGGGACATTCACCCCTCCACTTT. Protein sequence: CASSPRDRGHSPLHF.

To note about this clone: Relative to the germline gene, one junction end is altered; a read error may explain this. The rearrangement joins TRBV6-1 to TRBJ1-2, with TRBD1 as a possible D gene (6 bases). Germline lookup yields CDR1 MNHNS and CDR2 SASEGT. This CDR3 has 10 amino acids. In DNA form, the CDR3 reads TGTGCCAGCAGTGAAGCGCAGGGGTATTTC. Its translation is CASSEAQGYF.

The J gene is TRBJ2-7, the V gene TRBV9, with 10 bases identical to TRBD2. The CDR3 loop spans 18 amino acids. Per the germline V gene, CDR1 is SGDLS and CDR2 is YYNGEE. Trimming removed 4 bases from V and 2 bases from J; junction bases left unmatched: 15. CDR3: CASSLAGVLAGPTYEQYF. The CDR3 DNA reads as TGTGCCAGCAGCCTAGCGGGGGTACTAGCGGGGCCTACCTACGAGCAGTACTTC.

DNA for the CDR3: TGTGCCAGCAGTCGCCGCGGGACAGGGAACTTGGGCTACACCTTC. Amino acid sequence: CASSRRGTGNLGYTF. The V and J genes are TRBV27 and TRBJ1-2; TRBD1 matches at 9 bases. Germline CDR1 and CDR2: MNHEY and SMNVEV (reference sequence). The CDR3 is made up of 15 amino acids. V lost 5 bases to trimming and J lost 8 bases; unmatched junction nucleotides: 12.

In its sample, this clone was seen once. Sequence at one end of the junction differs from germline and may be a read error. The CDR3 protein is CASSQETSGGPPYNEQLF. The CDR3, as DNA: TGCGCCAGCAGCCAAGAGACTAGCGGGGGGCCGCCTTACAATGAGCAGCTCTTC. The rearrangement links TRBV4-1 to TRBJ2-1, with 13 bases aligning to TRBD2. The CDR3 is 18 amino acids. In germline, CDR1 is MGHRA, CDR2 YSYEKL.

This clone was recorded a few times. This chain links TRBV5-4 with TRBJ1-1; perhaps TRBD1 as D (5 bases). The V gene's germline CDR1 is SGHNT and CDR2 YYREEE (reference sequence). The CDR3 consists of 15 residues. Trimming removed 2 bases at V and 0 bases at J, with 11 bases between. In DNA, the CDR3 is TGTGCCAGCAGCTTCGACAGTAAATTGAACACTGAAGCTTTCTTT. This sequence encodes CASSFDSKLNTEAFF.

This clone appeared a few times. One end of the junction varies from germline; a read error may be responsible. CDR3 in amino acids: CSSSLFVSGAGELFF. The CDR3 nucleotides are TGTTCCAGCAGCTTATTCGTTAGCGGTGCCGGGGAGCTGTTTTTT. V gene TRBV7-9 combines with J gene TRBJ2-2; D possibly corresponds to TRBD2 (6 bases). CDR3 length: 15 residues. CDR1 and CDR2 from the germline V gene are SEHNR and FQNEAQ (reference sequence).

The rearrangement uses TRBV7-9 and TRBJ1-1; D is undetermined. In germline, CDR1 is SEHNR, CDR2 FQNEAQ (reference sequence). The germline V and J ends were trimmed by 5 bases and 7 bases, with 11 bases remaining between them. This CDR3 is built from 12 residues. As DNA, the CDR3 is TGTGCCAGCAGCCCACGAGGGATTGAAGCTTTCTTT. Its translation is CASSPRGIEAFF.

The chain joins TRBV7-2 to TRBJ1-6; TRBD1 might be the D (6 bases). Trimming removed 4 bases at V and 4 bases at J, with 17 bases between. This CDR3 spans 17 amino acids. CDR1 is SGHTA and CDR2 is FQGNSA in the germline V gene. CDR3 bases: TGTGCCAGCAGCTCGACCACGGACAGAGCATATAATTCACCCCTCCACTTT. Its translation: CASSSTTDRAYNSPLHF.

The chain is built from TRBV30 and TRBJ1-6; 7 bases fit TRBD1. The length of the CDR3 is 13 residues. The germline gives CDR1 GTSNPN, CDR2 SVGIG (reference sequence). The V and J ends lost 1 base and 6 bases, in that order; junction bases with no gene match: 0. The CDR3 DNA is TGTGCCTGGAGTGACAGGGGTAATTCACCCCTCCACTTT. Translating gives CAWSDRGNSPLHF.

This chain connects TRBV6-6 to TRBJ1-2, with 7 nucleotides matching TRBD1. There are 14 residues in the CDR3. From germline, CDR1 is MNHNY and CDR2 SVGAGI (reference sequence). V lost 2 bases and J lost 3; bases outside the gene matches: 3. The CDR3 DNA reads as TGTGCCAGCAGTTACCTCGACAGGGACTATGGCTACACCTTC. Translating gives CASSYLDRDYGYTF.

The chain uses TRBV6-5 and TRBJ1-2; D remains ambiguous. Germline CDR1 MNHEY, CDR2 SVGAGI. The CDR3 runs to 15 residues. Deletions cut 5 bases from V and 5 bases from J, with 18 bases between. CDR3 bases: TGTGCCAGCAGTGGGAGCGGGCTCGCTTCATATGGCTACACCTTC. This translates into CASSGSGLASYGYTF.

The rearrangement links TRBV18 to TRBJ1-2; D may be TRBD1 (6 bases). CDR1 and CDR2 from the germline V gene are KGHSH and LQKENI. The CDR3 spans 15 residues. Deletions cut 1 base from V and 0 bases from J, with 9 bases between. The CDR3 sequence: CASSPRDTSNYGYTF. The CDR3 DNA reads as TGTGCCAGCTCACCACGGGACACCTCTAACTATGGCTACACCTTC.

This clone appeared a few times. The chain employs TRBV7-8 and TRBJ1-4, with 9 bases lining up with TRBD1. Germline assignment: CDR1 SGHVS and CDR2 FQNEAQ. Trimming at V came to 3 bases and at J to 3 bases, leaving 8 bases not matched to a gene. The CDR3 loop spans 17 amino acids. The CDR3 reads CASSFSGQGRANEKLFF. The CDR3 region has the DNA TGTGCCAGCAGCTTCTCTGGACAGGGGAGGGCTAATGAAAAACTGTTTTTT.

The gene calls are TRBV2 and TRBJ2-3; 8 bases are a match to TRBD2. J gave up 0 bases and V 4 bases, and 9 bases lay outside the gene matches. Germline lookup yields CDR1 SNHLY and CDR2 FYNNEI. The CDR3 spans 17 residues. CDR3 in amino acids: CASSGSTAGVSTDTQYF. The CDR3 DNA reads TGTGCCAGCAGTGGGTCGACAGCGGGGGTTAGCACAGATACGCAGTATTTT.

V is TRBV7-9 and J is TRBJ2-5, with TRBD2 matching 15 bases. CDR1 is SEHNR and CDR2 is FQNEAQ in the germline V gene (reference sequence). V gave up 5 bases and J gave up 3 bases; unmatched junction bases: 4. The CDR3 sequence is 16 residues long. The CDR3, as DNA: TGTGCCAGCAGCCGGACTAGCGGGGGGGGAAAAGAGACCCAGTACTTC. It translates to CASSRTSGGGKETQYF.

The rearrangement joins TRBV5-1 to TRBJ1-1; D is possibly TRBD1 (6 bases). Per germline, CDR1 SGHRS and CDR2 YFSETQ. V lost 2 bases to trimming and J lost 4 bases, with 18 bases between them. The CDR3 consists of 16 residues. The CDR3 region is CASSFREGGGGTEAFF. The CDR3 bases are TGCGCCAGCAGCTTTCGGGAGGGGGGAGGCGGCACTGAAGCTTTCTTT.

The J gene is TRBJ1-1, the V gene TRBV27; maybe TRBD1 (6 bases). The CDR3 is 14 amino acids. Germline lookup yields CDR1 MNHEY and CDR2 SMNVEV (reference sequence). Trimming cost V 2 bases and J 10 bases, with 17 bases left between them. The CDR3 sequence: CASSLGRGGLGAFF. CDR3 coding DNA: TGTGCCAGCAGTTTAGGCCGGGGGGGGCTTGGAGCTTTCTTT.

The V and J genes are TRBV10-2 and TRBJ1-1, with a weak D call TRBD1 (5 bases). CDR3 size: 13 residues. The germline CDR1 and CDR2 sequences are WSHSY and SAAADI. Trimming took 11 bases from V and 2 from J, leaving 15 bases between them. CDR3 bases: TGCGCCGCCACTCAGGGTCTTAACACTGAAGCTTTCTTT. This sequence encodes CAATQGLNTEAFF.

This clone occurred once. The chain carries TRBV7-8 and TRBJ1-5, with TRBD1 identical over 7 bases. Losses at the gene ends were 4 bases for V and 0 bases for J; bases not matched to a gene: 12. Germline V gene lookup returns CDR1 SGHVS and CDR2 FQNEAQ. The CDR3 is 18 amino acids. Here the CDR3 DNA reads TGTGCCAGCAGCTCCCCCGCGGACAGGACCTATAGCAATCAGCCCCAGCATTTT. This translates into CASSSPADRTYSNQPQHF. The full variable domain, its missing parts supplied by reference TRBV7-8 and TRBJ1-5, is GAGVSQSPRYKVAKRGQDVALRCDPISGHVSLFWYQQALGQGPEFLTYFQNEAQLDKSGLPSDRFFAERPEGSVSTLKIQRTQQEDSAVYLCASSSPADRTYSNQPQHFGDGTRLSIL.